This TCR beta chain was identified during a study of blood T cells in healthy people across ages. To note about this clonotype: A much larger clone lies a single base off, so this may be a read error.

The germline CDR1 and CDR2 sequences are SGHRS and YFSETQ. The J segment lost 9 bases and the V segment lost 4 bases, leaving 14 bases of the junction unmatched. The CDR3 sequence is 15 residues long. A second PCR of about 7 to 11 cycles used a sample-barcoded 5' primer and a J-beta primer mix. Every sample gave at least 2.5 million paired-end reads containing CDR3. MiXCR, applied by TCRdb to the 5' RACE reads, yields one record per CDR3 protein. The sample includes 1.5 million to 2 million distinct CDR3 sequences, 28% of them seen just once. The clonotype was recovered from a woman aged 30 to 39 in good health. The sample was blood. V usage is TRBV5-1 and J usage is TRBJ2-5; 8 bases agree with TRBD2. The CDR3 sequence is CASSPQRGRGEAQYF. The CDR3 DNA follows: TGCGCCAGCAGCCCTCAGCGGGGGCGAGGGGAGGCCCAGTACTTC.